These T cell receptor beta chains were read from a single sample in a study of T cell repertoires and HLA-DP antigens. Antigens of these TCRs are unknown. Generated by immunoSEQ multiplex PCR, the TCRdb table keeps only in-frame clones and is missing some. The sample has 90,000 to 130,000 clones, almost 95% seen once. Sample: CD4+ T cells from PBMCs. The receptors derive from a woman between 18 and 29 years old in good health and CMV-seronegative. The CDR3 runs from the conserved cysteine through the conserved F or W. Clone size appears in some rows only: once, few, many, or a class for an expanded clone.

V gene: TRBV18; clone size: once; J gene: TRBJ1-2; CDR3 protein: CASSLEQGPSNYGYTF
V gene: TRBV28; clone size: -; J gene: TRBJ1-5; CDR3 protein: CASSPPGQGYQPQHF
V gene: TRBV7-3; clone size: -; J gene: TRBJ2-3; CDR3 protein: CASSMGLAGARTDTQYF
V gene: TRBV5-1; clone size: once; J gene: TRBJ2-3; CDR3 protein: CASSLGLAGTDTQYF
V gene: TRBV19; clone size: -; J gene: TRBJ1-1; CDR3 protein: CASSYRQGRNTEAFF
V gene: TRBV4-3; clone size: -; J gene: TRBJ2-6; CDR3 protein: CASSQDYALNSGANVLTF
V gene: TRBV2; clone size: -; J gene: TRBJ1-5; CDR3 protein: CASTPGKGNQPQHF
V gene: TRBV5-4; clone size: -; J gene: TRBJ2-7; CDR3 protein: CASREAGTTLREQYF
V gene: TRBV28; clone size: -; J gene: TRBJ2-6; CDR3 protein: CASLKSGRGFPGANVLTF
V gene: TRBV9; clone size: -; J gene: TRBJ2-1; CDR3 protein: CASSAHSENEQFF